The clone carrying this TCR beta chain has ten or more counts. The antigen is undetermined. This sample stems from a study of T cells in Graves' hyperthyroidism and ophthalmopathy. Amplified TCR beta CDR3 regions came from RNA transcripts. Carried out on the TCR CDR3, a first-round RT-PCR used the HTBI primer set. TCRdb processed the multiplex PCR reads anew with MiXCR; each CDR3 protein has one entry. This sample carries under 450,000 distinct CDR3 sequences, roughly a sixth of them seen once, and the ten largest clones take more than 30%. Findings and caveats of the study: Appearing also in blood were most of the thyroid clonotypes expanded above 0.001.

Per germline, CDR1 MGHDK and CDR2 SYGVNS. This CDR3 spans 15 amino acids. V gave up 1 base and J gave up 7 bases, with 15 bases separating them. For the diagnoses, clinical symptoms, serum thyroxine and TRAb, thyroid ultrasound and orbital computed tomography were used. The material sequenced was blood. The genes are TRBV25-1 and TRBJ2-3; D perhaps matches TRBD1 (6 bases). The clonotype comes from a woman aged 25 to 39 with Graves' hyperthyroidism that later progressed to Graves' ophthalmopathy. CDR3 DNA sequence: TGTGCCAGCAGTGAATTTGTGGGCAGGGGAAATACGCAGTATTTT. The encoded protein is CASSEFVGRGNTQYF.